This T cell receptor beta chain was captured in a study of early T cells in non-severe SARS-CoV-2 infection. Study context: The authors sequenced bulk RNA from unsorted whole blood, leaving chains unpaired. Study outcomes and limitations: VDJdb matches were skewed toward anti-spike CD8 T cell responses.

Unique molecular identifier tags were affixed to discrete cDNA molecules. TCRdb called the 5' RACE reads again in MiXCR, with one record for every CDR3 protein. The data hold over 50,000 distinct CDR3 sequences, with 10% to 14% observed a single time. The CDR3 spans 14 residues. Germline lookup yields CDR1 SGHTA and CDR2 FQGTGA. The V gene end was trimmed by 5 bases and the J gene end by 10 bases; junction bases not matched to a gene: 8. This clonotype has ten or more counts. Its antigen is not known. The source is an adult who was a healthcare worker with PCR-confirmed SARS-CoV-2 infection or an uninfected control (not recorded which). The sequenced sample was whole blood. The chain has TRBV7-3 and TRBJ2-1; 10 bases map to TRBD2. For the CDR3, the DNA is TGTGCCAGCAGCGTCCAGCGGGGGGGCGGCGAGCAGTTCTTC. Translated: CASSVQRGGGEQFF.